The source of this TCR beta chain is a study of tissue T cells after allogeneic stem cell transplantation. Study-level points and caveats: In patients and mice, blood and spleen missed much of tissue repertoire.

Points on this clone: Its antigen is as yet unknown.

TCRdb keeps only in-frame clones here, not all; method: immunoSEQ multiplex PCR. The sample has tens of thousands of clones, over 70% seen once. V was cut by 4 bases and J by 4 bases, with 16 bases left in between. From germline, CDR1 is LGHDT and CDR2 YNNKEL (reference sequence). The CDR3 is 15 amino acids. V gene TRBV3-1 (or the pseudogene TRBV3-2) combines with J gene TRBJ2-5, with D unresolved. The clonotype was recovered from a female donor over 55 with lung cancer. Sample: tissue from the ileum, taken at autopsy. This CDR3 is CASSRSTAYLETQYF. The CDR3 DNA reads TGTGCCAGCAGCCGCAGCACGGCCTACCTAGAGACCCAGTACTTC.